Below are 13 T cell receptor beta chains sequenced from a single sample in a study of T cells in Graves' hyperthyroidism and ophthalmopathy. The source material, RNA transcripts, was used to amplify TCR beta CDR3 regions. The HTBI primer set served for first-round RT-PCR of the TCR CDR3. TCRdb used MiXCR to reprocess the multiplex PCR reads, holding one entry per CDR3 protein. The table lists about 59,000 distinct CDR3 sequences, approximately 53% of them singletons. The specimen was blood. The receptors stem from a woman aged 55-69 years with Graves' ophthalmopathy.

This sequence joins TRBV2 and TRBJ2-3; 7 nucleotides align to TRBD1. The CDR3 contains 13 residues. Germline V lookup: CDR1 SNHLY, CDR2 FYNNEI. V gave up 6 bases and J gave up 3 bases; unmatched junction bases: 3. The CDR3 loop reads CASRRGQTDTQYF. The CDR3, as DNA: TGTGCCAGCAGACGGGGACAGACAGATACGCAGTATTTT.

This sequence joins TRBV7-8 and TRBJ1-4; 8 bases agree with TRBD1. After removal of 3 bases from V and 5 bases from J, the junction contained 5 bases not matched to a gene. Germline-derived CDR1 and CDR2 are SGHVS and FQNEAQ. This CDR3 has 15 residues. CDR3 sequence: CASSLATGVNEKLFF. The CDR3 DNA sequence: TGTGCCAGCAGCTTGGCGACAGGGGTAAATGAAAAACTGTTTTTT.

For this clonotype: The CDR3 end shows no conserved phenylalanine or tryptophan, and so a read error is likely. No DNA is shown, since the ends of the CDR3 on it are uncertain; the CDR3 is the one TCRdb lists. The chain carries TRBV5-1 and TRBJ1-2; TRBD1 reflects the table's D call only, with no check against the DNA. The CDR3 spans 12 residues, counting both ends. In germline, CDR1 is SGHRS, CDR2 YFSETQ. The CDR3: CASRTGSDGCTL.

In regard to this clonotype: Compared with germline, one end of the junction differs, possibly owing to a read error. The chain couples TRBV29-1 to TRBJ1-1; no definite D call. CDR3 length: 12 residues. CDR1 is SQVTM and CDR2 is ANQGSEA in the germline V gene. CDR3 bases: TGCAGCGTTGAAGTAGGGAACATTGAAGCTTTCTTT. Its protein product is CSVEVGNIEAFF. The full variable domain, in which reference TRBV29-1 and TRBJ1-1 provide the parts outside the CDR3, is SAVISQKPSRDICQRGTSLTIQCQVDSQVTMMFWYRQQPGQSLTLIATANQGSEATYESGFVIDKFPISRPNLTFSTLTVSNMSPEDSSIYLCSVEVGNIEAFFGQGTRLTVV.

The J gene is TRBJ1-4, the V gene TRBV5-6; D remains ambiguous. Between the trimmed V and J ends, which lost 0 bases and 0 bases, there was a span of 15 bases. The CDR3 is 18 amino acids. The germline CDR1 and CDR2 sequences are SGHDT and YYEEEE. The CDR3 nucleotides read TGTGCCAGCAGCTTGGTTGTAGGGTCATTAGCAACTAATGAAAAACTGTTTTTT. This gives the protein CASSLVVGSLATNEKLFF. Filled out from reference TRBV5-6 and TRBJ1-4, the complete variable domain reads DAGVTQSPTHLIKTRGQQVTLRCSPKSGHDTVSWYQQALGQGPQFIFQYYEEEERQRGNFPDRFSGHQFPNYSSELNVNALLLGDSALYLCASSLVVGSLATNEKLFFGSGTQLSVL.

With respect to this clonotype: The junction departs from the called germline gene at one end, perhaps through a read error. The rearrangement uses TRBV7-2 and TRBJ1-5, with D maybe TRBD1 (5 bases). The CDR3 contains 14 residues. Germline lookup yields CDR1 SGHTA and CDR2 FQGNSA. CDR3 DNA sequence: TGTGCCAGCAGCCACGCGGGGGGGGAACAGCCTCAGCATTTT. The encoded protein is CASSHAGGEQPQHF.

Points on this clonotype: A read error may produce the germline difference seen at one junction end. The rearrangement links TRBV5-4 to TRBJ1-3; D uncertain. The CDR3 spans 15 residues. CDR1 and CDR2 (germline): SGHNT, YYREEE (reference sequence). This chain's CDR3 is CASSRTGNTGITICF. The CDR3 region has the DNA TGTGCCAGCAGCCGAACCGGGAATACTGGAATCACCATATGTTTT.

This clonotype was found many times. The chain couples TRBV12-3 or TRBV12-4 to TRBJ1-1; 8 positions match TRBD1. The CDR3 loop spans 14 amino acids. V was pared by 3 bases and J by 5 bases, with 5 bases of the junction left unmatched. As DNA, the CDR3 is TGTGCCAGCAGTTTCGGACAGGGACGGACTGAAGCTTTCTTT. Its protein product is CASSFGQGRTEAFF.

J is TRBJ2-3 and V is TRBV7-3; 9 bases are a match to TRBD2. CDR3 length: 15 amino acids. V shed 1 base, J shed 1 base, and the junction held 0 bases outside the gene matches. The V gene's germline CDR1 is SGHTA and CDR2 FQGTGA. The CDR3 protein is CASSLIAGGTDTQYF. Written as DNA, the CDR3 is TGTGCCAGCAGCTTAATAGCGGGAGGCACAGATACGCAGTATTTT.

This clonotype has a count of ten or more. The chain uses TRBV7-9 and TRBJ2-7, with TRBD2 matching 11 bases. J gave up 2 bases and V 4 bases, and 7 bases lay outside the gene matches. CDR1 and CDR2 (germline): SEHNR, FQNEAQ (reference sequence). The CDR3 is 16 residues long. For the CDR3, the DNA is TGTGCCAGCAGCTCCCCTAGCGGGGGGCCAACCTACGAGCAGTACTTC. Its translation: CASSSPSGGPTYEQYF.

By share of the sample, this clonotype is medium-sized. DNA for the CDR3: TGCAGTGCTAGGGTCAGCGGGAGTTTCTACGAGCAGTACTTC. Its protein is CSARVSGSFYEQYF. V usage is TRBV20-1 and J usage is TRBJ2-7; 8 bases are shared with TRBD2. The germline gives CDR1 DFQATT, CDR2 SNEGSKA (reference sequence). The ends lost 3 bases at V and 3 bases at J; junction bases unmatched: 7. CDR3 length: 14 amino acids.

This clonotype was picked up one time. It is unclear where the CDR3 begins or ends on the DNA, so no DNA is shown, and the CDR3 is as TCRdb lists it. J is TRBJ2-7 and V is TRBV7-9; TRBD2 reflects the table's D call only, with no check against the DNA. The CDR3 has 19 amino acids, counting both end residues. Germline CDR1 is SEHNR and CDR2 is FQNEAQ (reference sequence). CDR3 residues: CASSFYICSARANLYEQYF.

The rearrangement links TRBV5-5 to TRBJ2-7, with no clear D. Germline-derived CDR1 and CDR2 are SGHKS and YYEKEE (reference sequence). CDR3 length: 11 amino acids. V dropped 4 bases and J dropped 10 bases, with 12 bases sitting between them. CDR3 DNA sequence: TGTGCCAGCAGCCCCCGGGCCCACCAGTACTTC. This sequence encodes CASSPRAHQYF.